This is a list of T cell receptor beta chains from one sample in a study of early T cells in non-severe SARS-CoV-2 infection. From the 5' RACE reads, TCRdb called clonotypes with MiXCR, one entry per CDR3 protein. Among under 95,000 distinct CDR3 sequences listed, about an eighth were seen once. The material sequenced was whole blood. These receptors came from an adult who was a healthcare worker with PCR-confirmed SARS-CoV-2 infection or an uninfected control (not recorded which). The CDR3 runs from the conserved cysteine through the conserved F or W. The D gene is left open where the match is weak. The size field is filled for only some rows; it gives once, few, many or a size class.

j_call v_call clone_size d_call cdr3_nt cdr3_aa
TRBJ2-1 TRBV11-2 many TRBD2 TGTGCCAGCAGCCACGTGACTAGCGGGAGGGCCGGTGAGCAGTTCTTC CASSHVTSGRAGEQFF
TRBJ2-5 TRBV12-3/TRBV12-4 . TRBD2 TGTGCCAGCAGTTTCGGCGGGAGCGTGGAGACCCAGTACTTC CASSFGGSVETQYF
TRBJ2-7 TRBV19 few . TGTGCCAGTAGTACCGGGACAACTAAGTACGAGCAGTACTTC CASSTGTTKYEQYF
TRBJ2-3 TRBV2 . TRBD1 TGTGCCAGCACTGACCAGGACAGGGGGCGCACAGATACGCAGTATTTT CASTDQDRGRTDTQYF
TRBJ2-7 TRBV29-1 . . TGCAGCGTTGAAGATGTTGCCTACGAGCAGTACTTC CSVEDVAYEQYF
TRBJ2-1 TRBV29-1 . . TGCAGCGAATACCTGCAGGGCTCCAATGAGCAGTTCTTC CSEYLQGSNEQFF
TRBJ1-2 TRBV6-1 few TRBD1 TGTGCCAGCAGTGTGGGGTCGGAGGGGGCCATCTATGGCTACACCTTC CASSVGSEGAIYGYTF
TRBJ1-5 TRBV19 few TRBD1 TGTGCCAGTACCACCCAGGGGGCTTTAGGACAGCCCCAGCATTTT CASTTQGALGQPQHF
TRBJ2-7 TRBV6-2/TRBV6-3 many . TGTGCCAGCGGCGGGCAGGAGTACGAGCAGTACTTC CASGGQEYEQYF
TRBJ1-1 TRBV12-3/TRBV12-4 many . TGTGCCAGCACCCGGACAGCGAACACTGAAGCTTTCTTT CASTRTANTEAFF
TRBJ2-7 TRBV19 . TRBD2 TGTGCCAGTAGCTTCCAGGGAGGTTTACTAGCGGGACGCACCTACGAGCAGTACTTC CASSFQGGLLAGRTYEQYF
TRBJ2-7 TRBV27 . . TGTGCCAGCAGTTTATCGGGGAGGGACACTTCCCGGTACGAGCAGTACTTC CASSLSGRDTSRYEQYF
TRBJ2-7 TRBV20-1 few . TGCAGTGCTAGAGGAAGTGGAAGGTCCTACGAGCAGTACTTC CSARGSGRSYEQYF
TRBJ2-7 TRBV9 few . TGTGCCAGCAGCGTAGGGCAAGGAAGGAACTCCTACGAGCAGTACTTC CASSVGQGRNSYEQYF
TRBJ2-3 TRBV5-4 few TRBD2 TGTGCCAGCAGCTTCGAACCCGGGAGGGCCGACTTCACAGATACGCAGTATTTT CASSFEPGRADFTDTQYF
TRBJ2-3 TRBV3-1 few . TGTGCCAGCAGCCTTCGGGGAGGTATTTTTGCAGATACGCAGTATTTT CASSLRGGIFADTQYF
TRBJ2-7 TRBV20-1 . . TGCAGTGCTAGAGCCCCGGGCAGTACCTACGAGCAGTACTTC CSARAPGSTYEQYF
TRBJ2-6 TRBV7-9 . TRBD2 TGTGCCAGCCGCGGGGGAGCCTCTGGGGCCAACGTCCTGACTTTC CASRGGASGANVLTF
TRBJ2-7 TRBV29-1 . TRBD2 TGCAGCGTTGTGTCCGGGCGGGAGGGCTACGAGCAGTACTTC CSVVSGREGYEQYF
TRBJ1-5 TRBV6-5 many . TGTGCCAGCAGTCCTCAGGGCAATCAGCCCCAGCATTTT CASSPQGNQPQHF
TRBJ2-1 TRBV27 many . TGTGCCAGCAGGGTTGGGGCGGTCTACTACAATGAGCAGTTCTTC CASRVGAVYYNEQFF
TRBJ1-6 TRBV20-1 few TRBD1 TGCAGTGCTACCGGGGCAGGGGGCACTTCACCCCTCCACTTT CSATGAGGTSPLHF
TRBJ2-1 TRBV28 . . TGTGCCAGCAGTTTACTGGGAGCGGGCCCCAATGAGCAGTTCTTC CASSLLGAGPNEQFF
TRBJ2-6 TRBV27 many . TGTGCCAGCGGAAGGCCCGGGTTCTCTGGGGCCAACGTCCTGACTTTC CASGRPGFSGANVLTF
TRBJ2-7 TRBV10-1 many TRBD2 TGCGCCAGCAGTGGGACTAGCGGGAGGGCCCCGTTCGAGCAGTACTTC CASSGTSGRAPFEQYF
TRBJ2-1 TRBV11-2 many TRBD2 TGTGCCAGCAGCCCGGAGGTTACTAGCGGGAGACAGTTCTTC CASSPEVTSGRQFF
TRBJ2-3 TRBV12-3/TRBV12-4 many TRBD1 TGTGCCAGCAGTTTATGGGGCGGGACAGGTGATGAGTTCGCTACAGATACGCAGTATTTT CASSLWGGTGDEFATDTQYF
TRBJ2-7 TRBV7-9 . . TGTGCCAGCAGTCCCGAGGGGGGTTACGAGCAGTACTTC CASSPEGGYEQYF
TRBJ2-7 TRBV7-9 . . TGTGCCAGCAGCCGGGCCAGCAACGAGCAGTACTTC CASSRASNEQYF
TRBJ2-7 TRBV2 few . TGTGCCAGCAGTTTACAGGGAAGGGGCCCCTACGAGCAGTACTTC CASSLQGRGPYEQYF
TRBJ2-7 TRBV10-3 many . TGTGCCATCAGTGGTGGGGGTCCTGATAGGGAGCAGTACTTC CAISGGGPDREQYF
TRBJ2-5 TRBV29-1 few . TGCAGCTCTCAGTGGGGGACCAATTTCGGGGAGACCCAGTACTTC CSSQWGTNFGETQYF
TRBJ1-5 TRBV10-3 few . TGTGCCGGGGGGGATAATAGCAATCAGCCCCAGCATTTT CAGGDNSNQPQHF
TRBJ2-6 TRBV20-1 many . TGCAGTGCTAGGGGGATGGATTTTGGCGGGTCTTTCTCTGGGGCCAACGTCCTGACTTTC CSARGMDFGGSFSGANVLTF
TRBJ2-2 TRBV3-1 . TRBD2 TGTGCCAGCAGCCACGGTCTAGCGGTCAACACCGGGGAGCTGTTTTTT CASSHGLAVNTGELFF
TRBJ2-1 TRBV10-1 many . TGCGCCAGCAGTGAGGGCACGGGAGCACACAATGAGCAGTTCTTC CASSEGTGAHNEQFF
TRBJ2-3 TRBV5-4 few TRBD2 TGTGCCAGCAGCTTGAAACTAGCGGGAGCAGATACGCAGTATTTT CASSLKLAGADTQYF
TRBJ2-7 TRBV24-1 many TRBD1 TGTGCCACCAGTGATCGGACAGGGGGCATCAACGAGCAGTACTTC CATSDRTGGINEQYF
TRBJ2-7 TRBV5-1 . . TGCGCCAGCAGCCCTCTGGGGGACGAGCAGTACTTC CASSPLGDEQYF
TRBJ2-3 TRBV5-1 many . TGCGCCAGCAGCTTACAGAGAGCGGCAGATACGCAGTATTTT CASSLQRAADTQYF
TRBJ2-1 TRBV28 . . TGTGCCAGCTCGGGGACCTACAATGAGCAGTTCTTC CASSGTYNEQFF
TRBJ1-5 TRBV28 . TRBD1 TGTGCCAGCAGCCCGACAGGGGAGGGTTTCGATCAGCCCCAGCATTTT CASSPTGEGFDQPQHF
TRBJ1-4 TRBV18 . . TGTGCCAGATCACCAAGGAGTACTAATGAAAAACTGTTTTTT CARSPRSTNEKLFF
TRBJ2-2 TRBV27 many TRBD2 TGTGCCAGCCGAAGGCTAGCGGGATTTGGTGGCACCGGGGAGCTGTTTTTT CASRRLAGFGGTGELFF
TRBJ2-3 TRBV10-2 . TRBD2 TGCGCCAGCGAGGGACTAGCGGAGGCCGGCGGCACAGATACGCAGTATTTT CASEGLAEAGGTDTQYF
TRBJ2-2 TRBV7-9 few . TGTGCCAGCAGCTTCGATGGTCCCGGGGAGCTGTTTTTT CASSFDGPGELFF
TRBJ2-3 TRBV27 few . TGTGCCAGCAGTTTAGGCGGGTCCCTCACAGATACGCAGTATTTT CASSLGGSLTDTQYF
TRBJ1-2 TRBV20-1 many . TGCAGTGCTAGTGTTGGGGGCAGCGAACGGGGCTACACCTTC CSASVGGSERGYTF
TRBJ2-5 TRBV3-1 . TRBD2 TGTGCCAGCAGCCAAGTAATAGCGGGAGGAGCGGAGACCCAGTACTTC CASSQVIAGGAETQYF
TRBJ2-7 TRBV11-1 . . TGTGCCAGCAGCCAACCTAGGGTCCACGAGCAGTACTTC CASSQPRVHEQYF
TRBJ2-7 TRBV2 . . TGTGCCAGCAGTGAGCAGGTTCGCCACGAGCAGTACTTC CASSEQVRHEQYF